What follows is one T cell receptor beta chain and its context. Its antigen remains unknown. This sample was included in a study of response to subunit inactivated influenza vaccine. TCRdb re-called the RT-PCR reads through MiXCR, storing one row per CDR3 protein. Of roughly 650,000 distinct CDR3 sequences in the sample, about 15% are singletons; the top ten hold approximately 7.6%. V lost 5 bases and J lost 3; bases outside the gene matches: 5. CDR3 length equals 14 residues. The germline V gene encodes CDR1 SGHTA and CDR2 FQGNSA. Study-wide results and caveats: A suggestion made by the authors is that each seasonal influenza vaccination recruits few new T cells.

The specimen comprised PBMCs from blood, sampled 14 to 15 days before vaccination. The rearrangement links TRBV7-2 to TRBJ2-7, with 9 nucleotides matching TRBD1. The TCR originated in a man aged 45 to 65 who received an inactivated influenza vaccine. The CDR3 region is CASSDGTGSYEQYF. CDR3 nucleotide sequence: TGTGCCAGCAGCGATGGGACAGGGAGCTACGAGCAGTACTTC.